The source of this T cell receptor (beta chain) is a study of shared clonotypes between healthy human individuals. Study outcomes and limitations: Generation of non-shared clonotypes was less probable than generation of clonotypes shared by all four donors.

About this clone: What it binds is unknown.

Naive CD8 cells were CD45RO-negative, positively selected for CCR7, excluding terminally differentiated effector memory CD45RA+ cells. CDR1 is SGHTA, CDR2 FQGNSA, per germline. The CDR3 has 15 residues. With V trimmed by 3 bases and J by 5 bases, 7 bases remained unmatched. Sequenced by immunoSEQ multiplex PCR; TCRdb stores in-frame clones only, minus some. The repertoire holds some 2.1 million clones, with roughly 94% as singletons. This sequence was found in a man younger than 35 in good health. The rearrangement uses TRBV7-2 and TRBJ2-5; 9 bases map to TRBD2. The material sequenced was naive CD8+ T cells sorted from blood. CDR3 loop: CASSLAGGRLETQYF. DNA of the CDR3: TGTGCCAGCAGCTTGGCGGGGGGGCGCCTCGAGACCCAGTACTTC.